The clone carrying this T cell receptor (beta chain) was found a few times. This may stem from a read error, because a much larger clone lies one nucleotide away. From germline, CDR1 is SGHNT and CDR2 YENEEA. The CDR3 consists of 13 residues. Trimming pared 2 bases from V and 5 bases from J, leaving 7 bases between. Individual cDNA molecules were tagged with unique molecular identifiers. TCRdb fed the 5' RACE reads into MiXCR, producing one record per CDR3 protein. The table records 32,000 or so distinct CDR3 sequences, approximately 5.9% of them present only once. The data were taken from a study of early T cells in non-severe SARS-CoV-2 infection. About the research overall: The study sequenced bulk RNA from unsorted whole blood, with chains unpaired.

The rearrangement uses TRBV11-3 and TRBJ2-1; maybe TRBD2 (5 bases). Sequencing input: whole blood. The source is an adult who was a healthcare worker with PCR-confirmed SARS-CoV-2 infection or an uninfected control (not recorded which). The CDR3 spells CASSLLADNEQFF. The DNA for the CDR3 is TGTGCCAGCAGCTTACTAGCCGACAATGAGCAGTTCTTC.